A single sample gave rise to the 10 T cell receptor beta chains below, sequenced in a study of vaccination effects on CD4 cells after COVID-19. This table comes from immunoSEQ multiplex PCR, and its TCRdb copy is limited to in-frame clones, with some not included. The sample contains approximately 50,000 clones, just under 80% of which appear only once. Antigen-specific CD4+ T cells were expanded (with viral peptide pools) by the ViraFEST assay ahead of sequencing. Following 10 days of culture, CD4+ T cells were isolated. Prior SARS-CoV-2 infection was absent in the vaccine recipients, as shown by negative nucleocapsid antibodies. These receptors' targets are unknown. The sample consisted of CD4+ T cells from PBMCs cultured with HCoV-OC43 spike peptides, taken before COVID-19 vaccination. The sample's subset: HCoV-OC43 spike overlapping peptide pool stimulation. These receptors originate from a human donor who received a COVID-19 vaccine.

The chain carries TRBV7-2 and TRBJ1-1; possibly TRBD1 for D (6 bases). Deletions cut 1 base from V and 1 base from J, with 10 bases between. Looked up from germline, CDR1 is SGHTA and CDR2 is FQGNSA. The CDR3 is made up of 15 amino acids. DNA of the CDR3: TGTGCCAGCAGCTTAGGAGCAGGGGCGAACACTGAAGCTTTCTTT. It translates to CASSLGAGANTEAFF. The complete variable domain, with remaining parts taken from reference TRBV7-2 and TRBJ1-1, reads GAGVSQSPSNKVTEKGKDVELRCDPISGHTALYWYRQSLGQGLEFLIYFQGNSAPDKSGLPSDRFSAERTGGSVSTLTIQRTQQEDSAVYLCASSLGAGANTEAFFGQGTRLTVV.

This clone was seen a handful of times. For the CDR3, the DNA is TGTGCCAGCCTAAAGGGGGGGTCGGAGGCTGGAAACACCATATATTTT. This translates into CASLKGGSEAGNTIYF. The chain has TRBV2 and TRBJ1-3, with D possibly being TRBD1 (6 bases). Germline CDR1 and CDR2: SNHLY and FYNNEI. Trimming left V 8 bases short and J 2 bases short, with 19 bases between. The CDR3 is 16 residues long.

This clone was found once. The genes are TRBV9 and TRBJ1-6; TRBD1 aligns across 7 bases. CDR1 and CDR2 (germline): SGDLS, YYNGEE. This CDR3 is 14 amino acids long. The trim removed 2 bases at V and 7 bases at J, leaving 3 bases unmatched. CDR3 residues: CASSVSGGNSPLHF. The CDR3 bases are TGTGCCAGCAGCGTTTCAGGGGGGAATTCACCCCTCCACTTT.

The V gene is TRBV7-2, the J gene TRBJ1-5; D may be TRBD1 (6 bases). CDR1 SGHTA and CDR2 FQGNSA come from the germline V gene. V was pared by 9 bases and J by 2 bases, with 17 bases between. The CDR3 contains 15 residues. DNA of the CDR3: TGTGCCAGTCAAAAACAGGGAGTAGGCAATCAGCCCCAGCATTTT. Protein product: CASQKQGVGNQPQHF.

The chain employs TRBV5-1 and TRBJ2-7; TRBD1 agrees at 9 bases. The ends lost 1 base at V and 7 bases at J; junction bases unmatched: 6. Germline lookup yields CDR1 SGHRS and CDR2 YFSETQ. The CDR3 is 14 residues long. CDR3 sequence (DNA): TGCGCCAGCAGCTTGAAGGTCGGACAGGGGGAGCAGTACGTC. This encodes CASSLKVGQGEQYV.

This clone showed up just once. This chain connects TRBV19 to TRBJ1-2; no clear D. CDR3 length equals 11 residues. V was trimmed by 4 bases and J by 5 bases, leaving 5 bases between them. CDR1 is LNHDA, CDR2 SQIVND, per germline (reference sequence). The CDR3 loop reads CASSTQYGYTF. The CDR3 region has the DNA TGTGCCAGTAGTACACAGTATGGCTACACCTTC.

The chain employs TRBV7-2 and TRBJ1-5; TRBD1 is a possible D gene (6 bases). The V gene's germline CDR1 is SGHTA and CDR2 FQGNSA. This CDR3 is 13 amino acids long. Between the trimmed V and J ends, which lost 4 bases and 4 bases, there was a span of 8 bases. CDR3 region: CASSWTVNQPQHF. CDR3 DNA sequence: TGTGCCAGCAGCTGGACAGTAAATCAGCCCCAGCATTTT.

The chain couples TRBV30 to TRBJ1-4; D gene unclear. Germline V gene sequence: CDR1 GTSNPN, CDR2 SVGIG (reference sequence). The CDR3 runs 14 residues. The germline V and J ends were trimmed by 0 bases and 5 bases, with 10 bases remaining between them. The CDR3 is CAWSVTSLNEKLFF. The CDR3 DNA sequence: TGTGCCTGGAGTGTAACCAGCCTAAATGAAAAACTGTTTTTT.

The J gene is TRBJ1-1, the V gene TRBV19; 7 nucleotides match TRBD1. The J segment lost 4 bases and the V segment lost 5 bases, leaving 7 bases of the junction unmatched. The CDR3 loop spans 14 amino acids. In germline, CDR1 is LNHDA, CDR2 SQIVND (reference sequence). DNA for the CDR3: TGTGCCAGTAGTGAGACAGGGCCGGGCACTGAAGCTTTCTTT. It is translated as CASSETGPGTEAFF.

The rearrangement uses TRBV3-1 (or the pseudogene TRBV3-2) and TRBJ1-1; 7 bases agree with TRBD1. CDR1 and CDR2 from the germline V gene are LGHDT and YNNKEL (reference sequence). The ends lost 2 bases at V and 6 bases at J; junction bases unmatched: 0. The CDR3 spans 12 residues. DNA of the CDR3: TGTGCCAGCAGCCAACAGGGGGCTGAAGCTTTCTTT. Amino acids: CASSQQGAEAFF.